The 8 T cell receptor beta chains presented below share a single source sample, sequenced in a study of OX40 agonist ivuxolimab in advanced cancers. Profiling relied on immunoSEQ multiplex PCR, and the TCRdb table lists in-frame clones only, not all of them. The repertoire consists of 55,000 to 70,000 clones, with 70% to 85% occurring once and the leading ten covering roughly 2.3%. The starting material was CD4+ or CD8+ T cells sorted from blood, obtained in a trial of the OX40 agonist ivuxolimab. These receptors all stem from an adult with an advanced solid tumor such as melanoma, head and neck, liver or kidney cancer.

This clone was found a few times. The chain links TRBV29-1 to TRBJ2-7; 12 nucleotides agree with TRBD1. J was trimmed by 7 bases and V by 4 bases; bases with no gene match: 8. Germline V gene lookup returns CDR1 SQVTM and CDR2 ANQGSEA. The CDR3 has 14 residues. The CDR3 region has the DNA TGCAGCGTTGCCCCGGGACAGGGGGCGGGAGAGCAGTACTTC. Amino acid sequence: CSVAPGQGAGEQYF.

The chain is built from TRBV6-5 and TRBJ1-2; 7 bases align to TRBD1. The CDR3 covers 15 residues. Trimming at V came to 8 bases and at J to 4 bases, leaving 13 bases not matched to a gene. Per germline, CDR1 MNHEY and CDR2 SVGAGI. The CDR3 loop is CASCEAGGSSYGYTF. Written as DNA, the CDR3 is TGTGCCAGCTGCGAGGCAGGGGGATCGAGCTATGGCTACACCTTC.

A few counts support this clone. This rearrangement joins TRBV6-6 to TRBJ2-7; D tentatively fits TRBD1 or TRBD2 (5 bases each). There are 15 residues in the CDR3. CDR1 and CDR2 (germline): MNHNY, SVGAGI (reference sequence). Trimming shortened V by 5 bases and J by 5 bases, and 19 bases separated the two germline ends. The CDR3 bases are TGTGCCAGCAGTGTACGGGACGGCGCTCCCCACGAGCAGTACTTC. Its translation is CASSVRDGAPHEQYF.

The chain joins TRBV9 to TRBJ2-4, with D maybe TRBD1 (7 bases). The V end lost 0 bases, the J end lost 8 bases, and 18 bases lay between the germline ends. The CDR3 totals 16 residues. The V gene's germline CDR1 is SGDLS and CDR2 YYNGEE. The CDR3 DNA follows: TGTGCCAGCAGCGTAGGCGCGGGACAGTTGACGGACATTCAGTACTTC. It specifies CASSVGAGQLTDIQYF.

This clone has just a few counts. This chain joins TRBV15 and TRBJ1-2; perhaps TRBD1 as D (5 bases). V was trimmed by 5 bases and J by 1 base, leaving 20 bases between them. There are 17 residues in the CDR3. The germline V gene has CDR1 LNHNV and CDR2 YYDKDF (reference sequence). This CDR3 reads CATSPRLGLSNNYGYTF. The CDR3 region has the DNA TGTGCCACCAGCCCTCGGCTGGGGCTTTCCAATAACTATGGCTACACCTTC.

V usage is TRBV6-5 and J usage is TRBJ2-5; a weak D match, TRBD2 (5 bases). This CDR3 spans 16 amino acids. V shed 4 bases and J shed 5 bases, with 20 bases lying between them. The germline V gene encodes CDR1 MNHEY and CDR2 SVGAGI. The CDR3 loop reads CASSSGLRSTGETQYF. The DNA of the CDR3 is TGTGCCAGCAGTTCCGGACTGCGTTCTACCGGGGAGACCCAGTACTTC.

The chain recombines TRBV10-3 with TRBJ2-7; 13 nucleotides match TRBD2. The germline V gene has CDR1 ENHRY and CDR2 SYGVKD. CDR3 length equals 16 residues. The J segment lost 3 bases and the V segment lost 0 bases, leaving 2 bases of the junction unmatched. CDR3: CAISESGLAGNYEQYF. Written as DNA, the CDR3 is TGTGCCATCAGTGAGTCGGGACTAGCGGGGAACTACGAGCAGTACTTC.

The chain combines TRBV5-1 with TRBJ2-7; TRBD1 aligns across 7 bases. Trimming at V came to 0 bases and at J to 1 base, leaving 4 bases not matched to a gene. The V gene's germline CDR1 is SGHRS and CDR2 YFSETQ. CDR3 size: 15 residues. The CDR3 nucleotides are TGCGCCAGCAGCTTGGAGGGGGCGCGGTCCTACGAGCAGTACTTC. Encoded protein: CASSLEGARSYEQYF.